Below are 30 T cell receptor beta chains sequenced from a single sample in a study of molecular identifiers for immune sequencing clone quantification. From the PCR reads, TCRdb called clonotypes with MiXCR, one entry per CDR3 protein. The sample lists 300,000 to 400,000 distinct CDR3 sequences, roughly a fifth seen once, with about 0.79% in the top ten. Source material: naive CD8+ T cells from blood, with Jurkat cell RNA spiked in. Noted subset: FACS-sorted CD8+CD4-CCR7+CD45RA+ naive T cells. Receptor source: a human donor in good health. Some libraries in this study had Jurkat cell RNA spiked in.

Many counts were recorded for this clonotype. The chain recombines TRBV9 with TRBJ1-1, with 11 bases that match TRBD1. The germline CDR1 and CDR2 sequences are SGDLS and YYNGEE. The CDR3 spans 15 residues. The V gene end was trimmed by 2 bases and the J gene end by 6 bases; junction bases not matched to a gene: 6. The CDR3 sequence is CASSVGTGGIAEAFF. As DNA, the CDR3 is TGTGCCAGCAGCGTGGGGACAGGGGGAATCGCTGAAGCTTTCTTT.

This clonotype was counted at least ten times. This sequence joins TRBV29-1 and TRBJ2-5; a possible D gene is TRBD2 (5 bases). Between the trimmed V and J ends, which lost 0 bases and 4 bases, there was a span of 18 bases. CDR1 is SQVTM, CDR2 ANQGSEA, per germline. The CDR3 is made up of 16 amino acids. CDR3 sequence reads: CSVEEPPSGRGETQYF. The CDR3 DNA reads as TGCAGCGTTGAAGAACCCCCAAGTGGTCGGGGAGAGACCCAGTACTTC.

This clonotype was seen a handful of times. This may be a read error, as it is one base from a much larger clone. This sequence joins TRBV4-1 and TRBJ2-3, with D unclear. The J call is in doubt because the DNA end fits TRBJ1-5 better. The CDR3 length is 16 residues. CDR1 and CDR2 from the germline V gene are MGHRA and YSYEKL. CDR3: CASSQDELAAVDTQHF. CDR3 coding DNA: TGCGCCAGCAGCCAAGACGAGCTAGCGGCCGTGGATACGCAGCATTTT.

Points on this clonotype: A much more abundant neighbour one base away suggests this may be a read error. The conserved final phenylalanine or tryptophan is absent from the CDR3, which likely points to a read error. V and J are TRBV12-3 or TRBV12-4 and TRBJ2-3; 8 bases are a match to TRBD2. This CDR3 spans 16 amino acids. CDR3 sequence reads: CAGSPQRGPNTDTQYS. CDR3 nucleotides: TGTGCCGGCAGCCCCCAGCGGGGGCCTAACACAGATACGCAGTATTCT.

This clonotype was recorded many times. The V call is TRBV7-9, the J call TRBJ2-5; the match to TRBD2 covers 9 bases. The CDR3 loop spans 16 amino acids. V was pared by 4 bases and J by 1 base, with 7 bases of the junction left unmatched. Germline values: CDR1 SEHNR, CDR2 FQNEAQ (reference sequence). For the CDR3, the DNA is TGTGCCAGCAGCTCAAGCGGACTAGCGCTCCAAGAGACCCAGTACTTC. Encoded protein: CASSSSGLALQETQYF.

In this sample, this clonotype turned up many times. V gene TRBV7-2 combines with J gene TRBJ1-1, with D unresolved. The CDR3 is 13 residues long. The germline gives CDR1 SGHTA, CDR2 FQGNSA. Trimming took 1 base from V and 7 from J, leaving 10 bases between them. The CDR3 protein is CASSLVHGNEAFF. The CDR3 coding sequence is TGTGCCAGCAGCTTAGTGCACGGTAATGAAGCTTTCTTT.

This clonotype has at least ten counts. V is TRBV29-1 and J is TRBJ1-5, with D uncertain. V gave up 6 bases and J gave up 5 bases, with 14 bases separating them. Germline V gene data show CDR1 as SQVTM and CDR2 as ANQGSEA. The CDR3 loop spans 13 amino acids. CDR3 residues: CSVTGSNDQPQHF. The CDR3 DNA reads TGCAGCGTCACCGGCAGCAATGATCAGCCCCAGCATTTT. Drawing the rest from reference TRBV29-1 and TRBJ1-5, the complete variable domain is SAVISQKPSRDICQRGTSLTIQCQVDSQVTMMFWYRQQPGQSLTLIATANQGSEATYESGFVIDKFPISRPNLTFSTLTVSNMSPEDSSIYLCSVTGSNDQPQHFGDGTRLSIL.

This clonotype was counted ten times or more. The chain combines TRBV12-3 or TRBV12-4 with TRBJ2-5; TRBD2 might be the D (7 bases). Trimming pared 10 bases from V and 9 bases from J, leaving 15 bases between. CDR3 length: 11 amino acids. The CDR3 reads CATGEGEPQYF. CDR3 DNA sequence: TGTGCCACCGGGGAGGGGGAGCCCCAGTACTTC.

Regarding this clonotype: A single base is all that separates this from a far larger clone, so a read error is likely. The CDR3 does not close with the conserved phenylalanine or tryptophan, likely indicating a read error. This CDR3 reads CASSLGGVSTDTQYL. DNA for the CDR3: TGTGCCAGCAGCTTAGGAGGGGTGAGCACAGATACGCAGTATCTT. The chain joins TRBV7-6 to TRBJ2-3; perhaps D is TRBD1 or TRBD2 (5 bases each). Trimming took off 1 base at V and 0 bases at J, with 8 bases between the two ends. The CDR3 covers 15 residues. Looked up from germline, CDR1 is SGHVS and CDR2 is FNYEAQ.

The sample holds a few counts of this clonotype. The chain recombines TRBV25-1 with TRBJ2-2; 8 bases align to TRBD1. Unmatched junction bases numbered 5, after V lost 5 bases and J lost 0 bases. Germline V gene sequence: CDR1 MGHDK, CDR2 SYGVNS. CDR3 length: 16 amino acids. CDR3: CASSWGQVTNTGELFF. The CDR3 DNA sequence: TGTGCCAGCAGTTGGGGACAGGTTACGAACACCGGGGAGCTGTTTTTT. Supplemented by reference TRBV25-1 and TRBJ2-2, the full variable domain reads EADIYQTPRYLVIGTGKKITLECSQTMGHDKMYWYQQDPGMELHLIHYSYGVNSTEKGDLSSESTVSRIRTEHFPLTLESARPSHTSQYLCASSWGQVTNTGELFFGEGSRLTVL.

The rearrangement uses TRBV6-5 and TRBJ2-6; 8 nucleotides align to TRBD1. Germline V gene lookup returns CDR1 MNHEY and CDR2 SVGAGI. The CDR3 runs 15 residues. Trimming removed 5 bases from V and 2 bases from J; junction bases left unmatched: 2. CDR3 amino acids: CASSRGQAGANVLTF. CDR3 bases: TGTGCCAGCAGTCGGGGACAGGCTGGGGCCAACGTCCTGACTTTC.

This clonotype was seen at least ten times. In DNA form, the CDR3 reads TGTGCCAGCAGCTTAATAGCGGGAGGTTTAACAGATACGCAGTATTTT. It codes for CASSLIAGGLTDTQYF. The J gene is TRBJ2-3, the V gene TRBV7-3, with 10 bases fitting TRBD2. Trimming took 1 base from V and 3 from J; bases not matched to a gene: 4. CDR3 length: 16 residues. Germline values: CDR1 SGHTA, CDR2 FQGTGA.

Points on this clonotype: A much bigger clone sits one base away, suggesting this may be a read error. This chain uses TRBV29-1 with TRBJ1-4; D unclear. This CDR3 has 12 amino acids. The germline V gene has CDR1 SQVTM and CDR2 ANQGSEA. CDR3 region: CSVDGGGEKLVF. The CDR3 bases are TGCAGCGTTGATGGTGGTGGTGAAAAACTGGTTTTT.

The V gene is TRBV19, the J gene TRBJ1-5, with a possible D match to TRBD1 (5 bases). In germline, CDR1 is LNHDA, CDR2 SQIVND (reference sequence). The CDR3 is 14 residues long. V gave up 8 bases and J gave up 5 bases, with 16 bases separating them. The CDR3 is CASLVRGHHQPQHF. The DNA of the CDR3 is TGTGCCAGTCTCGTTCGGGGCCACCATCAGCCCCAGCATTTT.

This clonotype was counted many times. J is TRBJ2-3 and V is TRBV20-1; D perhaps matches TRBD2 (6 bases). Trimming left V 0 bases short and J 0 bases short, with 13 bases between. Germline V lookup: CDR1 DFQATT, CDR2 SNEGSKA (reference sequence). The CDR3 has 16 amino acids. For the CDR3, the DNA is TGCAGTGCTAGAGATGGGATAGCGGAGAGCACAGATACGCAGTATTTT. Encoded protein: CSARDGIAESTDTQYF.

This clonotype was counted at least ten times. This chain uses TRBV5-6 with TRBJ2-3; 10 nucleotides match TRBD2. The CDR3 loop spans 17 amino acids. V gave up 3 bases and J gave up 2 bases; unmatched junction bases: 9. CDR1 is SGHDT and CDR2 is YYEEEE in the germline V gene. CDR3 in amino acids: CASSWMTSGSFTDTQYF. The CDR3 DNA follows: TGTGCCAGCAGCTGGATGACTAGCGGGTCCTTCACAGATACGCAGTATTTT. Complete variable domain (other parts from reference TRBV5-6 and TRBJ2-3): DAGVTQSPTHLIKTRGQQVTLRCSPKSGHDTVSWYQQALGQGPQFIFQYYEEEERQRGNFPDRFSGHQFPNYSSELNVNALLLGDSALYLCASSWMTSGSFTDTQYFGPGTRLTVL.

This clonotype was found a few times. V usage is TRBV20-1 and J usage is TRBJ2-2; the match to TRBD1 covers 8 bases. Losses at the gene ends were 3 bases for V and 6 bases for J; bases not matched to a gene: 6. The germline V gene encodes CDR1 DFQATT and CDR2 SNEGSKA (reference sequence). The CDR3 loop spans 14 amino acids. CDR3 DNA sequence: TGCAGTGCTAGGGACAGGGAGGAGTCCGGGGAGCTGTTTTTT. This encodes CSARDREESGELFF.

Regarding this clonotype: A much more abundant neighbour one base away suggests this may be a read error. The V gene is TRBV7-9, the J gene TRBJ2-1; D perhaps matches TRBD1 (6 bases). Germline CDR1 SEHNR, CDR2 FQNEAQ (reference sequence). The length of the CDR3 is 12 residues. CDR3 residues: CASRTGYNERFF. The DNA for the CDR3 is TGTGCCAGCAGGACAGGATACAATGAGCGGTTCTTC.

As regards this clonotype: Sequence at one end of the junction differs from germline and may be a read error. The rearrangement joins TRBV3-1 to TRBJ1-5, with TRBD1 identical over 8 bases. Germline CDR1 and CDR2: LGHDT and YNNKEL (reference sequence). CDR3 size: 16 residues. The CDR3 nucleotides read TGTGCCAGCAACCAAGGTAGGCAGGGGGCCTGGCAGCCCCAGCATTTT. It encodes CASNQGRQGAWQPQHF.

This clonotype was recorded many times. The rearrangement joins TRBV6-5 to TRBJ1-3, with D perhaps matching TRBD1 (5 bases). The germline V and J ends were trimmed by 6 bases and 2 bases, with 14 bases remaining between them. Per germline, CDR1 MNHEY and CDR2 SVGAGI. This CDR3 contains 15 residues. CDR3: CASSPLRGTGNTIYF. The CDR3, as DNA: TGTGCCAGCAGCCCCCTGAGGGGAACTGGAAACACCATATATTTT.

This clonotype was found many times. CDR3 nucleotides: TGTGCCAGCAGTGAACTGACCGAGTACAATGAGCAGTTCTTC. Its translation is CASSELTEYNEQFF. The chain has TRBV2 and TRBJ2-1; no reliable D call. V was pared by 2 bases and J by 4 bases, with 9 bases between. From germline, CDR1 is SNHLY and CDR2 FYNNEI. The CDR3 runs 14 residues.

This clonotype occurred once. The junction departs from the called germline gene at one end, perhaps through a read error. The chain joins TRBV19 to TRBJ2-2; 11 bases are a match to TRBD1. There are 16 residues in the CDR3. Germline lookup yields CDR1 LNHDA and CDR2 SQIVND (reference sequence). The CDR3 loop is CASSIGTGGLSGEPFF. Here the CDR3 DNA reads TGTGCCAGTAGTATAGGGACAGGGGGCTTGTCCGGGGAGCCGTTTTTT.

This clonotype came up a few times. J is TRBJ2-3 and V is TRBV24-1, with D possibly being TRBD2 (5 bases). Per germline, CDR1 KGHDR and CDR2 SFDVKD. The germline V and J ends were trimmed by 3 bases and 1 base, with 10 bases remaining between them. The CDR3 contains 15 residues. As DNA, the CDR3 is TGTGCCACCAGTGATCCGCCCGGGGGCACAGATACGCAGTATTTT. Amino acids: CATSDPPGGTDTQYF.

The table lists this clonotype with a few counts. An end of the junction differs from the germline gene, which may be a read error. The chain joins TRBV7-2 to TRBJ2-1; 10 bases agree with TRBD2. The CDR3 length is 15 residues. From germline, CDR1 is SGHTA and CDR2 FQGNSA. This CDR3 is CASGFSSGGSNEQFF. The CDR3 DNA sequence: TGTGCCAGCGGCTTTTCTAGCGGGGGCTCTAATGAGCAGTTCTTC.

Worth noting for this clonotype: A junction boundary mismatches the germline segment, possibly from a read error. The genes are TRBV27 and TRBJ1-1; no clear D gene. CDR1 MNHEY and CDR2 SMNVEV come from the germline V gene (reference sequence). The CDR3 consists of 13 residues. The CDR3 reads CASSLGGDTEACF. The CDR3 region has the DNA TGTGCCAGCAGTTTGGGCGGAGACACTGAAGCTTGCTTT.

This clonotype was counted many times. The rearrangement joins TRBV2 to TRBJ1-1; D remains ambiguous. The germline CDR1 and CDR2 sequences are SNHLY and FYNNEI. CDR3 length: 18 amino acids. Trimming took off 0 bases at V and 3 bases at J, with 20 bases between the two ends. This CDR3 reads CASSEALPAAEGDTEAFF. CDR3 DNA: TGTGCCAGCAGTGAAGCGCTTCCGGCAGCCGAAGGAGACACTGAAGCTTTCTTT.

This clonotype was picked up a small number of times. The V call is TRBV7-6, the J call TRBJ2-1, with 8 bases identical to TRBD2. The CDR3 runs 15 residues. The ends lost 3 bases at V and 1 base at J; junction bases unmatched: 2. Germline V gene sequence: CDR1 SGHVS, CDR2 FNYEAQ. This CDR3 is CASSFLAGSYNEQFF. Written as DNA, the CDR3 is TGTGCCAGCAGCTTCCTAGCGGGTTCCTACAATGAGCAGTTCTTC. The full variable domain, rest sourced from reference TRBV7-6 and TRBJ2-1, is GAGVSQSPRYKVTKRGQDVALRCDPISGHVSLYWYRQALGQGPEFLTYFNYEAQQDKSGLPNDRFSAERPEGSISTLTIQRTEQRDSAMYRCASSFLAGSYNEQFFGPGTRLTVL.

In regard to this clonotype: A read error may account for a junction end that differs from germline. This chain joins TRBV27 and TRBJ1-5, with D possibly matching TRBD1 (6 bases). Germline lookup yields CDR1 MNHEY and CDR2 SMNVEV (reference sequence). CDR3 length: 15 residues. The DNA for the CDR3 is TGTGCCAGCAGTACGACAGGATATAGCAATCAGCCCCCGCATTTT. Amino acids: CASSTTGYSNQPPHF.

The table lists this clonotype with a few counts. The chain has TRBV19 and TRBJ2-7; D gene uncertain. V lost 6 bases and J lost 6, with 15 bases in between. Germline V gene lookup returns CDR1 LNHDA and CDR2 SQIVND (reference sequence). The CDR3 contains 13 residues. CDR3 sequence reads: CASSAGVGLEQYF. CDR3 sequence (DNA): TGTGCCAGTAGCGCCGGCGTAGGGCTCGAGCAGTACTTC.

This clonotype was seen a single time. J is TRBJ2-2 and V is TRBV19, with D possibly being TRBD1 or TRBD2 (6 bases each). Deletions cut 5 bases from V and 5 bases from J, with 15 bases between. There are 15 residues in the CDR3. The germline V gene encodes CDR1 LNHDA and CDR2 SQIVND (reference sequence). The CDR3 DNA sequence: TGTGCCAGTAGTGTCTCCGGGGGCGGGACCGGGGAGCTGTTTTTT. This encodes CASSVSGGGTGELFF.